This T cell receptor beta chain emerged from a study of OX40 agonist ivuxolimab in advanced cancers. Clones were sequenced by immunoSEQ multiplex PCR, and TCRdb holds only the in-frame ones, with some missing. This sample has 75,000 to 95,000 clones, with 92% found just once. The sample here was CD4+ or CD8+ T cells sorted from blood, taken in a trial of the OX40 agonist ivuxolimab. The sequence was obtained from an adult with an advanced solid tumor such as melanoma, head and neck, liver or kidney cancer.

The CDR3 DNA reads as TGTGCCAGCAGTTACTCCCGGGGGCGAGGAAACATTCAGTACTTC. Its translation is CASSYSRGRGNIQYF. This chain connects TRBV6-5 to TRBJ2-4; D is tentatively TRBD1 or TRBD2 (6 bases each). This CDR3 has 15 amino acids. Germline V gives CDR1 MNHEY, CDR2 SVGAGI. Trimming pared 0 bases from V and 6 bases from J, leaving 12 bases between.